The 28 T cell receptor beta chains given below trace back to one sample, sequenced in a study of Ad26.COV2.S vaccination and SARS-CoV-2 variants. Documented treatment: 15 to 20 received Ad26.COV2.S at low or high dose, single or two shots; 5 received placebo; per-sample allocation not given. The investigators took samples on day 63 after the first vaccine or placebo injection. Some clones are missing from TCRdb's copy, which holds only in-frame ones; the method was immunoSEQ multiplex PCR. The data show about 480,000 clones, approximately 88% seen once. The material was peripheral blood, obtained in a trial of Ad26.COV2.S vaccine versus placebo. The origin of the receptors is a person aged 18-60 years who received the Ad26.COV2.S COVID-19 vaccine or a placebo.

This sequence joins TRBV6-1 and TRBJ2-1; 11 bases fit TRBD2. CDR3 length equals 15 residues. CDR1 and CDR2 (germline): MNHNS, SASEGT. J lost 3 bases, V lost 2 bases, and 0 bases had no gene match. CDR3 region: CASSELAGGYNEQFF. Written as DNA, the CDR3 is TGTGCCAGCAGTGAACTAGCGGGAGGCTACAATGAGCAGTTCTTC.

The J gene is TRBJ1-4, the V gene TRBV19; D unresolved. Deletions cut 4 bases from V and 0 bases from J, with 9 bases between. Germline loops: CDR1 LNHDA, CDR2 SQIVND (reference sequence). This CDR3 is 15 amino acids long. CDR3 coding DNA: TGTGCCAGTAGTACGATAGAAACAACTAATGAAAAACTGTTTTTT. Its protein product is CASSTIETTNEKLFF.

The V gene is TRBV7-2, the J gene TRBJ2-3, with TRBD2 matching 7 bases. Germline CDR1 SGHTA, CDR2 FQGNSA. Germline trimming cut 1 base from V and 1 base from J; bases unmatched to any gene: 8. The CDR3 is made up of 17 amino acids. CDR3 sequence: CASSLDVLAARTDTQYF. Here the CDR3 DNA reads TGTGCCAGCAGCTTAGATGTTCTAGCGGCTCGCACAGATACGCAGTATTTT.

The V gene is TRBV18, the J gene TRBJ2-7, with D possibly being TRBD2 (6 bases). Germline V gene lookup returns CDR1 KGHSH and CDR2 LQKENI. The CDR3 is 14 amino acids. Trimming removed 4 bases at V and 6 bases at J, with 16 bases between. In DNA, the CDR3 is TGTGCCAGCTCACTGCTAGCGACTCCGGTCGAGCAGTACTTC. It codes for CASSLLATPVEQYF.

A remark on this clone: The sample contains more than one DNA sequence encoding this CDR3. The chain joins TRBV5-1 to TRBJ2-6; D is ambiguous. The V end lost 4 bases, the J end lost 4 bases, and 6 bases lay between the germline ends. This CDR3 has 13 residues. Germline V gene lookup returns CDR1 SGHRS and CDR2 YFSETQ. Written as DNA, the CDR3 is TGCGCCAGCAGCCCCGAAGGGGCCAACGTCCTGACTTTC. The encoded protein is CASSPEGANVLTF.

This clone has a single count. This sequence joins TRBV6-2 or TRBV6-3 and TRBJ2-7; D is perhaps TRBD1 (6 bases). Trimming pared 4 bases from V and 0 bases from J, leaving 10 bases between. This CDR3 region has 14 residues. Looked up from germline, CDR1 is MNHEY and CDR2 is SVGEGT. The CDR3 loop reads CASSWDTHSYEQYF. The DNA for the CDR3 is TGTGCCAGCAGTTGGGACACCCACTCCTACGAGCAGTACTTC.

On this clone itself: Its ends do not fully match the called genes, so a read error is possible. This chain joins TRBV2 and TRBJ2-2, with TRBD1 matching over 7 bases. Per the germline V gene, CDR1 is SNHLY and CDR2 is FYNNEI. The CDR3 is made up of 14 amino acids. The CDR3 DNA sequence: TGTGCCACCAGTCGGACAGGGAACACCGGGGAGCTGTTTTTT. Translating gives CATSRTGNTGELFF. The whole variable domain, remainder taken from reference TRBV2 and TRBJ2-2, is EPEVTQTPSHQVTQMGQEVILRCVPISNHLYFYWYRQILGQKVEFLVSFYNNEISEKSEIFDDQFSVERPDGSNFTLKIRSTKLEDSAMYFCATSRTGNTGELFFGEGSRLTVL.

V and J are TRBV19 and TRBJ1-6; D remains ambiguous. Looked up from germline, CDR1 is LNHDA and CDR2 is SQIVND (reference sequence). V shed 3 bases and J shed 6 bases, with 9 bases lying between them. The CDR3 covers 14 residues. The CDR3 region is CASSIGQFNSPLHF. DNA of the CDR3: TGTGCCAGTAGTATTGGTCAATTTAATTCACCCCTCCACTTT.

V gene TRBV24-1 combines with J gene TRBJ2-3; D might be TRBD1 or TRBD2, each matching 6 bases. This CDR3 contains 17 residues. Deletions cut 7 bases from V and 0 bases from J, with 19 bases between. Germline CDR1 KGHDR, CDR2 SFDVKD. CDR3 loop: CATSSPGGRESTDTQYF. CDR3 coding DNA: TGTGCCACCAGCTCCCCCGGGGGCAGAGAAAGCACAGATACGCAGTATTTT.

The chain carries TRBV24-1 and TRBJ2-3; 7 nucleotides match TRBD2. Germline V gene lookup returns CDR1 KGHDR and CDR2 SFDVKD. J was trimmed by 3 bases and V by 3 bases; bases with no gene match: 11. The CDR3 length is 17 residues. The CDR3 DNA reads TGTGCCACCAGTGATCCGGGGGAGGGAAGAGGGACAGATACGCAGTATTTT. It specifies CATSDPGEGRGTDTQYF.

The V call is TRBV30, the J call TRBJ2-3; tentatively, D is TRBD2 (7 bases). This CDR3 spans 13 amino acids. Trimming cost V 0 bases and J 7 bases, with 11 bases left between them. Germline CDR1 reads GTSNPN; CDR2 reads SVGIG (reference sequence). CDR3: CAWSVGGGNTQYF. CDR3 nucleotide sequence: TGTGCCTGGAGTGTAGGGGGGGGGAATACGCAGTATTTT.

This clone came up many times. The V call is TRBV6-2 or TRBV6-3, the J call TRBJ2-7; a weak D match, TRBD2 (5 bases). CDR3 length: 16 residues. With 5 bases removed from V and 7 bases from J, the gap between germline ends came to 24 bases. Per germline, CDR1 MNHEY and CDR2 SVGEGT. For the CDR3, the DNA is TGTGCCAGCAGTCCATTTTACTTGACAAGGACGGGGGAGCAGTACTTC. Its translation is CASSPFYLTRTGEQYF.

The chain carries TRBV19 and TRBJ2-2; D possibly corresponds to TRBD1 (5 bases). Germline lookup yields CDR1 LNHDA and CDR2 SQIVND (reference sequence). Trimming took 8 bases from V and 0 from J, leaving 10 bases between them. This CDR3 region has 14 residues. The CDR3 here is CASGAGTNTGELFF. The CDR3 DNA sequence: TGTGCCAGTGGGGCAGGGACGAACACCGGGGAGCTGTTTTTT.

This chain uses TRBV7-3 with TRBJ2-2, with TRBD1 matching over 8 bases. CDR1 is SGHTA, CDR2 FQGTGA, per germline. The CDR3 length is 16 residues. The V gene end was trimmed by 6 bases and the J gene end by 6 bases; junction bases not matched to a gene: 12. The CDR3 spells CASSSGSDRVSGELFF. The CDR3 coding sequence is TGTGCCAGCAGTTCGGGGTCGGACAGGGTGTCCGGGGAGCTGTTTTTT.

This clone occurred a few times. V gene TRBV7-9 combines with J gene TRBJ2-7; 7 bases are a match to TRBD1. Germline V gives CDR1 SEHNR, CDR2 FQNEAQ (reference sequence). Germline trimming cut 4 bases from V and 7 bases from J; bases unmatched to any gene: 13. The CDR3 sequence is 15 residues long. The CDR3 sequence is CASSYPGGSPREQYF. The DNA of the CDR3 is TGTGCCAGCAGCTACCCAGGGGGTAGCCCGAGGGAGCAGTACTTC.

This clone was counted once. The rearrangement uses TRBV6-5 and TRBJ2-7, with 8 positions matching TRBD1. This CDR3 has 14 residues. V was pared by 5 bases and J by 8 bases, with 11 bases of the junction left unmatched. Germline V gene lookup returns CDR1 MNHEY and CDR2 SVGAGI. CDR3 protein: CASSKKRQGSQQYF. CDR3 nucleotides: TGTGCCAGCAGTAAAAAGCGACAGGGGTCCCAGCAGTACTTC.

The chain joins TRBV15 to TRBJ2-1; D unresolved. The V gene's germline CDR1 is LNHNV and CDR2 YYDKDF (reference sequence). Trimming cost V 4 bases and J 7 bases, with 14 bases left between them. The CDR3 sequence is 14 residues long. The CDR3 bases are TGTGCCACCAGCACGAGTACTGGGTGGAATGAGCAGTTCTTC. Amino acid sequence: CATSTSTGWNEQFF.

In its sample, this clone was seen a few times. This chain uses TRBV7-2 with TRBJ1-2; TRBD1 is a possible D gene (5 bases). This CDR3 has 17 amino acids. Trimming removed 0 bases from V and 3 bases from J, with 17 bases in between. In germline, CDR1 is SGHTA, CDR2 FQGNSA. DNA for the CDR3: TGTGCCAGCAGCTTAGCCTCCACAAAGCAAGGGGACTATGGCTACACCTTC. This gives the protein CASSLASTKQGDYGYTF.

This sequence joins TRBV7-8 and TRBJ1-2; 9 bases line up with TRBD1. V was pared by 1 base and J by 7 bases, with 1 base of the junction left unmatched. Germline CDR1 and CDR2: SGHVS and FQNEAQ. The CDR3 is 13 amino acids. CDR3 DNA sequence: TGTGCCAGCAGCTTAGGGGGACAGGGTGGCTACACCTTC. As protein: CASSLGGQGGYTF.

The chain couples TRBV6-2 or TRBV6-3 to TRBJ2-7, with 8 bases aligning to TRBD2. Germline V CDR1 and CDR2: MNHEY, SVGEGT. The CDR3 runs 13 residues. The trim removed 6 bases at V and 4 bases at J, leaving 5 bases unmatched. CDR3 amino acids: CASSPSGSYEQYF. CDR3 bases: TGTGCCAGCAGCCCAAGCGGGAGTTACGAGCAGTACTTC.

The chain recombines TRBV15 with TRBJ2-1; 9 nucleotides line up with TRBD1. Per germline, CDR1 LNHNV and CDR2 YYDKDF (reference sequence). Trimming took 3 bases from V and 6 from J; bases not matched to a gene: 3. This CDR3 is built from 14 residues. CDR3 protein: CATSSGTGRNEQFF. Here the CDR3 DNA reads TGTGCCACCAGCAGCGGGACAGGGCGCAATGAGCAGTTCTTC.

The table lists this clone with a count of one. The rearrangement links TRBV3-1 (or the pseudogene TRBV3-2) to TRBJ1-6, with TRBD1 identical over 7 bases. Germline V gene lookup returns CDR1 LGHDT and CDR2 YNNKEL (reference sequence). There are 14 residues in the CDR3. The V gene end was trimmed by 4 bases and the J gene end by 6 bases; junction bases not matched to a gene: 3. DNA of the CDR3: TGTGCCAGCAGCCGATCAGGGGGTAATTCACCCCTCCACTTT. Its translation is CASSRSGGNSPLHF.

This clone was recorded only once. This same CDR3 is encoded by further DNA sequences in the sample. This chain links TRBV6-5 with TRBJ2-7, with no clear D. The CDR3 runs 10 residues. Germline V gene sequence: CDR1 MNHEY, CDR2 SVGAGI. Trimming cost V 6 bases and J 3 bases, with 3 bases left between them. CDR3 nucleotide sequence: TGTGCCAGCAGCGACTACGAGCAGTACTTC. It specifies CASSDYEQYF.

The chain has TRBV7-2 and TRBJ1-2; tentatively, D is TRBD1 (5 bases). V lost 1 base and J 7 bases, leaving 13 bases between the germline ends. The CDR3 is 14 amino acids. Germline CDR1 SGHTA, CDR2 FQGNSA. The CDR3 DNA reads TGTGCCAGCAGCTTAGGCAGGGCAACTCTTGGCTACACCTTC. Its protein product is CASSLGRATLGYTF.

The CDR3 here is CATSRGVSAEAFF. CDR3 coding DNA: TGTGCCACCAGCAGAGGGGTGAGCGCTGAAGCTTTCTTT. This chain joins TRBV15 and TRBJ1-1; D is unclear. Between the trimmed V and J ends, which lost 1 base and 6 bases, there was a span of 9 bases. Germline CDR1 reads LNHNV; CDR2 reads YYDKDF (reference sequence). The length of the CDR3 is 13 residues.

This chain links TRBV9 with TRBJ2-1, with 10 bases identical to TRBD2. V dropped 0 bases and J dropped 5; count of bases not matched to a gene: 11. Germline values: CDR1 SGDLS, CDR2 YYNGEE. CDR3 length: 18 amino acids. The CDR3 DNA sequence: TGTGCCAGCAGCGTAGCCCCGCTTTTAGCGGGAGGTAACAATGAGCAGTTCTTC. Its translation: CASSVAPLLAGGNNEQFF.

This clone appeared a single time. The genes are TRBV19 and TRBJ1-1; TRBD1 agrees at 7 bases. Trimming cost V 6 bases and J 6 bases; bases outside gene matches: 13. The germline V gene has CDR1 LNHDA and CDR2 SQIVND (reference sequence). There are 15 residues in the CDR3. CDR3 residues: CASRAAGTAGAEAFF. The CDR3 nucleotides are TGTGCCAGTAGGGCTGCCGGGACAGCGGGCGCTGAAGCTTTCTTT.

The chain recombines TRBV12-3 or TRBV12-4 with TRBJ2-1; D is perhaps TRBD1 or TRBD2 (6 bases each). Trimming pared 6 bases from V and 7 bases from J, leaving 13 bases between. CDR3 length equals 13 residues. The CDR3 nucleotides are TGTGCCAGCAGGGGGACGGGGGCAAATGAGCAGTTCTTC. Its translation is CASRGTGANEQFF.